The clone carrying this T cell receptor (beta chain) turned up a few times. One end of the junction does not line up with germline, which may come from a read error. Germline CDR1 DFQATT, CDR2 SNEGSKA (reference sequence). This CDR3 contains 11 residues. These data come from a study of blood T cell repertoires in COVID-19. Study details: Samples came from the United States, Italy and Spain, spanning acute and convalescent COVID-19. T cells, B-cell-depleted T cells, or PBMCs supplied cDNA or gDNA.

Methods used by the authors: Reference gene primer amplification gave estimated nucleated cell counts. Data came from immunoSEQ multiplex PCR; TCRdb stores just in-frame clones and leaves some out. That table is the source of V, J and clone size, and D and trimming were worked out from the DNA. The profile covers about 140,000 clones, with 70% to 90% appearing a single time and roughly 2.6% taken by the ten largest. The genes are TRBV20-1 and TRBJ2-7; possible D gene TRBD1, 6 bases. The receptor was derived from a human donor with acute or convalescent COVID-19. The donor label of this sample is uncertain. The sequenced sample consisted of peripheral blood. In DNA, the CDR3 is TGCAGTGCCAGAGTCGGGACACCACAGTACTTC. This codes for CSARVGTPQYF.